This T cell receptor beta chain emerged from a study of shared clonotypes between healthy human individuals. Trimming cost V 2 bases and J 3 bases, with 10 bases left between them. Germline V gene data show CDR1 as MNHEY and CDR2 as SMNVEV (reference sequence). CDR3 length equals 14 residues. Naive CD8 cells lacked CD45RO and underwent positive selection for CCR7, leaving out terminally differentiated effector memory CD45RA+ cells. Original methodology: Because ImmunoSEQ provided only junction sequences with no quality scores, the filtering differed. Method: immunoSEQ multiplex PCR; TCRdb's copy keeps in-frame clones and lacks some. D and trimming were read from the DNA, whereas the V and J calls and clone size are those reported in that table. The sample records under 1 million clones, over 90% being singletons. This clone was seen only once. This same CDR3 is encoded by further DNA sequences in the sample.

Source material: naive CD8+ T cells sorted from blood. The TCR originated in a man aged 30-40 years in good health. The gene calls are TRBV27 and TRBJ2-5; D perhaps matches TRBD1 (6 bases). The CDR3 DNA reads TGTGCCAGCAGTTTACTTGGGGGCGAAGAGACCCAGTACTTC. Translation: CASSLLGGEETQYF.